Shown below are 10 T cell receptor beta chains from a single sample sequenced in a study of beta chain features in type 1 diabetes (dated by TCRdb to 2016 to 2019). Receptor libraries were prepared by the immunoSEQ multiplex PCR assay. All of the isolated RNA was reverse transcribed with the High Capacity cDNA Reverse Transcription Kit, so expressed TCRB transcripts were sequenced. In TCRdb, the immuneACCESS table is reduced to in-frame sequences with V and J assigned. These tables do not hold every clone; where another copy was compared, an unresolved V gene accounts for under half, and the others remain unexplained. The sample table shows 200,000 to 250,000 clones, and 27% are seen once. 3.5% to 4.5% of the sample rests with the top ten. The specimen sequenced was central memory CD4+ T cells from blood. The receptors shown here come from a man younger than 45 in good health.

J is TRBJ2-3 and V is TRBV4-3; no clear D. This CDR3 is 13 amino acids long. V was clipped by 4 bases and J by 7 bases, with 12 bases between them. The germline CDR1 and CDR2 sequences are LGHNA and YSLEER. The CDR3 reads CASSPRVEHTQYF. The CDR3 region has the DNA TGCGCCAGCAGCCCTAGAGTTGAGCATACGCAGTATTTT.

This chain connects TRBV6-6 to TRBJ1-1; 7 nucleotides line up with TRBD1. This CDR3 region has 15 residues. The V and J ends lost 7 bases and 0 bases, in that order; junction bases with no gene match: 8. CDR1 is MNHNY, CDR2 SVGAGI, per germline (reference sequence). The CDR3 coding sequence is TGTGCCAGCAACCCAACGGACAGGATGAACACTGAAGCTTTCTTT. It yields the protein CASNPTDRMNTEAFF.

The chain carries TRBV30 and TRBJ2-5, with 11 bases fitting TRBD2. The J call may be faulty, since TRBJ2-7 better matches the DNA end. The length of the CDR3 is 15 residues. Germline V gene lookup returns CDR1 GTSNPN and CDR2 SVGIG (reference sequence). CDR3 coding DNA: TGTGCCTGGGGGACTAGCGGAACGCGAACCTACGAGCAGTACTTC. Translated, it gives CAWGTSGTRTYEQYF.

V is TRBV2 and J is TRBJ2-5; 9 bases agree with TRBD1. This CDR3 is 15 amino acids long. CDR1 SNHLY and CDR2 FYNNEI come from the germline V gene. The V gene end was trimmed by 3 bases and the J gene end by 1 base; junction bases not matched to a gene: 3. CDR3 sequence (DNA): TGTGCCAGCAGTGAGGAGGACAGGGGCCAAGAGACCCAGTACTTC. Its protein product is CASSEEDRGQETQYF.

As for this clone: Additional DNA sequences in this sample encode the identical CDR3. CDR3 in amino acids: CAWSSGSSNQPQHF. The CDR3 nucleotides read TGTGCCTGGAGTTCCGGGAGTAGCAATCAGCCCCAGCATTTT. The V gene is TRBV30, the J gene TRBJ1-5; no firm D call. There are 14 residues in the CDR3. Germline V gene sequence: CDR1 GTSNPN, CDR2 SVGIG (reference sequence). V was clipped by 2 bases and J by 0 bases, with 8 bases between them.

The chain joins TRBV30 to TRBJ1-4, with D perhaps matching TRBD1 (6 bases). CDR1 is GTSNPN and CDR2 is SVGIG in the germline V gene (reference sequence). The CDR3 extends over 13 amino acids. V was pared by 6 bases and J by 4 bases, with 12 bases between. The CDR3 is CACNRVINEKLFF. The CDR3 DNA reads TGTGCCTGTAACAGGGTTATTAATGAAAAACTGTTTTTT.

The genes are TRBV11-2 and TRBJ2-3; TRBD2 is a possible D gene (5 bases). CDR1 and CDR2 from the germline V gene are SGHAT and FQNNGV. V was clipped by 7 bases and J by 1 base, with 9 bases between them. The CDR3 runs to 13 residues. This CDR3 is CASTLAGTDTQYF. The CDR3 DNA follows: TGTGCCAGCACGCTAGCAGGCACAGATACGCAGTATTTT.

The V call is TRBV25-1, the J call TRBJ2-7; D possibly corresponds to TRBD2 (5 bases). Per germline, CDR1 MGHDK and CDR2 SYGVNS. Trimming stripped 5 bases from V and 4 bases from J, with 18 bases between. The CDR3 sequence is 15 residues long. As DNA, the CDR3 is TGTGCCAGCAGTTTGGACTCCTCAGAGCCTTACGAGCAGTACTTC. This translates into CASSLDSSEPYEQYF.

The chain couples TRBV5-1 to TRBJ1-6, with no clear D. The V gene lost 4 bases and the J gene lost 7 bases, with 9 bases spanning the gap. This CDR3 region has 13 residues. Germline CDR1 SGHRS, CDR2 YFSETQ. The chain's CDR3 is CASSPSENSPLHF. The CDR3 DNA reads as TGCGCCAGCAGCCCCAGTGAGAATTCACCCCTCCACTTT. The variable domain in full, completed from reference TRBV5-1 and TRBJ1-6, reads KAGVTQTPRYLIKTRGQQVTLSCSPISGHRSVSWYQQTPGQGLQFLFEYFSETQRNKGNFPGRFSGRQFSNSRSEMNVSTLELGDSALYLCASSPSENSPLHFGNGTRLTVT.

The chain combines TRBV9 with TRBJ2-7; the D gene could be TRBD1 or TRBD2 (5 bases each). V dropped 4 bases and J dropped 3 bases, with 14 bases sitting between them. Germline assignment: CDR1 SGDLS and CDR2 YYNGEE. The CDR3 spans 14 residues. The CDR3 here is CASSRRDGGYEQYF. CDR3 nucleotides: TGTGCCAGCAGCCGCCGGGACGGAGGCTACGAGCAGTACTTC.